The next 10 T cell receptor beta chains were all read from a single sample in a study of blood T cell repertoires in COVID-19 (TCRdb year 2020). The library was produced with the immunoSEQ multiplex PCR assay. TCRdb retrieved this table from immuneACCESS and kept in-frame rearrangements only. Not all clones are present; in checked studies, unresolved V genes account for under half, and no reason is known for the remainder. Here the sample has around 350,000 clones; 70% to 90% occur a single time. Of the sample, over 2.5% is held by the ten largest clones. Sequences were obtained from peripheral blood. The receptors originated from a human donor in a cohort sampled during active COVID-19.

V and J are TRBV18 and TRBJ2-5, with TRBD1 matching 7 bases. Trimming removed 4 bases from V and 1 base from J; junction bases left unmatched: 3. This CDR3 is built from 14 residues. Germline V gene lookup returns CDR1 KGHSH and CDR2 LQKENI. For the CDR3, the DNA is TGTGCCAGCTCACACGACAGGGCCCAAGAGACCCAGTACTTC. It is translated as CASSHDRAQETQYF.

V and J are TRBV7-9 and TRBJ1-4; TRBD1 aligns across 7 bases. With V trimmed by 1 base and J by 5 bases, 4 bases remained unmatched. Germline V gene sequence: CDR1 SEHNR, CDR2 FQNEAQ (reference sequence). This CDR3 is 15 amino acids long. CDR3 amino acids: CASSLEGASNEKLFF. The CDR3 region has the DNA TGTGCCAGCAGCTTAGAGGGGGCCTCGAATGAAAAACTGTTTTTT.

The gene calls are TRBV15 and TRBJ2-5, with TRBD1 matching over 8 bases. Per germline, CDR1 LNHNV and CDR2 YYDKDF (reference sequence). The junction had 8 bases not matched to a gene; V was cut back by 0 bases and J by 5 bases. This CDR3 region has 16 residues. CDR3 amino acids: CATSRDKSGGVETQYF. Written as DNA, the CDR3 is TGTGCCACCAGCAGAGATAAGTCAGGGGGCGTCGAGACCCAGTACTTC.

Only one count was recorded for this clone. The chain employs TRBV5-1 and TRBJ2-7, with TRBD1 matching over 10 bases. Germline CDR1 reads SGHRS; CDR2 reads YFSETQ. Germline trimming cut 3 bases from V and 4 bases from J; bases unmatched to any gene: 10. The CDR3 spans 16 residues. Here the CDR3 reads CASSSLRDRGEYEQYF. In nucleotides, the CDR3 is TGCGCCAGCAGCTCCCTCCGGGACAGGGGTGAATACGAGCAGTACTTC.

This clone was recorded a few times. This chain uses TRBV15 with TRBJ1-5; D perhaps matches TRBD1 (6 bases). The V and J ends lost 1 base and 2 bases respectively, with 9 bases between them. CDR3 length equals 15 residues. CDR1 is LNHNV, CDR2 YYDKDF, per germline (reference sequence). CDR3 protein: CATSRVPGGNQPQHF. In nucleotides, the CDR3 is TGTGCCACCAGCAGAGTGCCAGGGGGCAATCAGCCCCAGCATTTT.

V and J are TRBV6-6 and TRBJ2-7; 9 nucleotides line up with TRBD1. The V segment lost 5 bases and the J segment 5 bases; nucleotides outside the gene matches: 10. The CDR3 has 15 residues. Germline V gene data show CDR1 as MNHNY and CDR2 as SVGAGI (reference sequence). This CDR3 is CASSKPGQGTHEQYF. The CDR3 DNA reads TGTGCCAGCAGTAAACCGGGACAGGGCACCCACGAGCAGTACTTC.

The gene calls are TRBV5-1 and TRBJ2-3, with 13 nucleotides matching TRBD2. The junction had 1 base not matched to a gene; V was cut back by 2 bases and J by 4 bases. Germline CDR1 is SGHRS and CDR2 is YFSETQ. The CDR3 totals 15 residues. The CDR3 reads CASSLLAGGPDTQYF. The CDR3 DNA reads as TGCGCCAGCAGCTTACTAGCGGGAGGGCCAGATACGCAGTATTTT.

V and J are TRBV7-6 and TRBJ1-1; D is unresolved. Germline V lookup: CDR1 SGHVS, CDR2 FNYEAQ. The CDR3 has 14 amino acids. Trimming left V 5 bases short and J 4 bases short, with 14 bases between. The CDR3, as DNA: TGTGCCAGCAGCAATCGAGGGATTGGCACTGAAGCTTTCTTT. This translates into CASSNRGIGTEAFF. Using reference TRBV7-6 and TRBJ1-1 for the parts outside the CDR3, the full variable domain is GAGVSQSPRYKVTKRGQDVALRCDPISGHVSLYWYRQALGQGPEFLTYFNYEAQQDKSGLPNDRFSAERPEGSISTLTIQRTEQRDSAMYRCASSNRGIGTEAFFGQGTRLTVV.

The chain couples TRBV6-5 to TRBJ2-2; TRBD2 is a possible D gene (6 bases). Looked up from germline, CDR1 is MNHEY and CDR2 is SVGAGI. The CDR3 extends over 15 amino acids. Trimming shortened V by 2 bases and J by 5 bases, and 12 bases separated the two germline ends. CDR3 in amino acids: CASSYKLEGTGELFF. The CDR3 DNA is TGTGCCAGCAGTTACAAGCTGGAGGGGACCGGGGAGCTGTTTTTT.

The gene calls are TRBV7-6 and TRBJ2-1, with D possibly being TRBD2 (6 bases). Germline V gene lookup returns CDR1 SGHVS and CDR2 FNYEAQ. Trimming cost V 7 bases and J 6 bases, with 19 bases left between them. The CDR3 extends over 15 amino acids. The CDR3 is CASNNRDGSINEQFF. The CDR3 DNA is TGTGCCAGCAACAATCGCGACGGGAGTATCAATGAGCAGTTCTTC.